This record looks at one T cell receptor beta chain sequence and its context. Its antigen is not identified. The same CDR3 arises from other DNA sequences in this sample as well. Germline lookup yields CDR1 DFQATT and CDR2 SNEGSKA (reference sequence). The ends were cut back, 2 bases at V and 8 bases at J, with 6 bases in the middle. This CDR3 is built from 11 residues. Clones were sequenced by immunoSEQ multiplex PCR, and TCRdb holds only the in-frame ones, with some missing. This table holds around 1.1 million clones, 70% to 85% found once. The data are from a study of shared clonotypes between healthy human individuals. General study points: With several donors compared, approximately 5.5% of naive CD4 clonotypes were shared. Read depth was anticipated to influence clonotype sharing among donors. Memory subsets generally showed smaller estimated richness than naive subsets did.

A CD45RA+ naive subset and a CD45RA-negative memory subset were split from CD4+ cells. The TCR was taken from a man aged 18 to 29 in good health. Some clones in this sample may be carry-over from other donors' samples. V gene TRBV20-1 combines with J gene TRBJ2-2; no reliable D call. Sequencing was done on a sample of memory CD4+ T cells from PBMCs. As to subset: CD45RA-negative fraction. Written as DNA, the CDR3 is TGCAGTGCTAGAAGCGCAGGGGAGCTGTTTTTT. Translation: CSARSAGELFF.